This TCR beta chain emerged from a study of blood T cell repertoires in COVID-19. The germline V gene has CDR1 MGHRA and CDR2 YSYEKL. V shed 1 base and J shed 2 bases, with 11 bases lying between them. The CDR3 sequence is 15 residues long. In the original workflow: Estimation of nucleated cell counts was performed using reference gene primer amplification. Here immunoSEQ multiplex PCR was the method, and the copy in TCRdb shows in-frame clones only, minus some. D and trimming come from the DNA, and the V and J calls and clone size come from that table. Of about 290,000 clones in the sample, under 90% were seen once.

The chain combines TRBV4-1 with TRBJ1-2; D is unresolved. The sequenced sample was peripheral blood. The receptor was isolated from a woman aged 25 to 39 with COVID-19, enrolled during active disease. In DNA, the CDR3 is TGCGCCAGCAGCCAAGTAGGAGCCCCGAACTATGGCTACACCTTC. Its translation is CASSQVGAPNYGYTF.